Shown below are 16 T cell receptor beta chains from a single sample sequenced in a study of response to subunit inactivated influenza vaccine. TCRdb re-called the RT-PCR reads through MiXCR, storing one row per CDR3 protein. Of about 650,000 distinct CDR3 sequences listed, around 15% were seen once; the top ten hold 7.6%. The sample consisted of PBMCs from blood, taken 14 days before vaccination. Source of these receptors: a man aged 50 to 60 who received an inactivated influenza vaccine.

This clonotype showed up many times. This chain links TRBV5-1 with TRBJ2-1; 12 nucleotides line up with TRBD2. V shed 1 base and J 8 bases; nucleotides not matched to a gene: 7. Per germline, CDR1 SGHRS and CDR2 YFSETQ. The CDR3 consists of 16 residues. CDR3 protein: CASSLSTSGSIDEQFF. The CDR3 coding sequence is TGCGCCAGCAGCTTGTCGACTAGCGGGAGTATCGATGAGCAGTTCTTC.

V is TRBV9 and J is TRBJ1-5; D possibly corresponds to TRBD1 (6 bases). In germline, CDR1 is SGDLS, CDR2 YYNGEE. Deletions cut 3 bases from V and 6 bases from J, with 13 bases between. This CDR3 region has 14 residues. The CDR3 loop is CASSAQGNPQPQHF. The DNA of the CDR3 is TGTGCCAGCAGCGCACAGGGAAATCCTCAGCCCCAGCATTTT.

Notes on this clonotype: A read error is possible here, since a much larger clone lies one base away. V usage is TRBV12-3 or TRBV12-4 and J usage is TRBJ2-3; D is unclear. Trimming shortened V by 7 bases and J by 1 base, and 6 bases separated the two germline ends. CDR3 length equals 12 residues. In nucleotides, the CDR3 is TGTGCCAGCATGCAAGGCACAGATACGCAGTATTTT. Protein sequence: CASMQGTDTQYF.

The chain's CDR3 is CSARVAGANEKLFF. CDR3 coding DNA: TGCAGTGCTAGAGTGGCAGGGGCTAATGAAAAACTGTTTTTT. V gene TRBV20-1 combines with J gene TRBJ1-4; perhaps TRBD1 as D (6 bases). V lost 1 base and J lost 3, with 9 bases in between. This CDR3 region has 14 residues. The germline V gene has CDR1 DFQATT and CDR2 SNEGSKA (reference sequence).

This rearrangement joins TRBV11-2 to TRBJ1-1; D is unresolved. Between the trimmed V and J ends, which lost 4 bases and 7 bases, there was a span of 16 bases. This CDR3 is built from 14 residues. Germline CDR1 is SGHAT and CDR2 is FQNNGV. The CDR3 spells CASSWGEGSFEAFF. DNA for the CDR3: TGTGCCAGCAGCTGGGGAGAAGGCAGTTTTGAAGCTTTCTTT.

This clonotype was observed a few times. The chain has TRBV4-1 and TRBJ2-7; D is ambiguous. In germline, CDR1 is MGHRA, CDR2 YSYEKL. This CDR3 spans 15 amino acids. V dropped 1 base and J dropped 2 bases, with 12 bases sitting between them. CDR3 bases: TGCGCCAGCAGCCAAGTCTTAACGGGCACCTACGAGCAGTACTTC. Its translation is CASSQVLTGTYEQYF.

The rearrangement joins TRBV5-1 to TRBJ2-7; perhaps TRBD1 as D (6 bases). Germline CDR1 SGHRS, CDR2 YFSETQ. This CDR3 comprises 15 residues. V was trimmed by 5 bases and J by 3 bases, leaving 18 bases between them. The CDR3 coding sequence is TGCGCCAGCAGAGTCGATAGGGGGTTCTACTACGAGCAGTACTTC. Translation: CASRVDRGFYYEQYF.

In DNA, the CDR3 is TGTGCCAGCAGCTACGACGGTTACACAGATACGCAGTATTTT. Amino acids: CASSYDGYTDTQYF. The V gene is TRBV7-6, the J gene TRBJ2-3; D remains unclear. V was cut by 4 bases and J by 2 bases, with 10 bases left in between. Germline V gene sequence: CDR1 SGHVS, CDR2 FNYEAQ. This CDR3 is 14 amino acids long. The entire variable domain, with the rest obtained from reference TRBV7-6 and TRBJ2-3, is as follows: GAGVSQSPRYKVTKRGQDVALRCDPISGHVSLYWYRQALGQGPEFLTYFNYEAQQDKSGLPNDRFSAERPEGSISTLTIQRTEQRDSAMYRCASSYDGYTDTQYFGPGTRLTVL.

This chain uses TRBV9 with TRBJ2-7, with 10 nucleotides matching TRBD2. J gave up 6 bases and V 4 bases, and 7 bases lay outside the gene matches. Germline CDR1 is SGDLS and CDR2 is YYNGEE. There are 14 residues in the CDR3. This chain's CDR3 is CASSPRTSGGEQYF. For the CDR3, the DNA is TGTGCCAGCAGCCCCCGGACTAGCGGAGGCGAGCAGTACTTC.

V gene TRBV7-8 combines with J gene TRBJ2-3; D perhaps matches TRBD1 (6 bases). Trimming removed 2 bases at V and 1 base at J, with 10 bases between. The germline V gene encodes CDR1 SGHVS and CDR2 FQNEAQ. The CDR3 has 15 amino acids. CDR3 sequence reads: CASSLRRTGTDTQYF. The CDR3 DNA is TGTGCCAGCAGCTTAAGACGGACAGGCACAGATACGCAGTATTTT.

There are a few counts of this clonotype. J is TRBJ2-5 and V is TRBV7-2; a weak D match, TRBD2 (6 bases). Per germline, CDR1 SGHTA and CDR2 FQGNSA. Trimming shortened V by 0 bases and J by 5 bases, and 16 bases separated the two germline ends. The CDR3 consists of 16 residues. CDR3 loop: CASSLAGTLRTETQYF. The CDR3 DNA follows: TGTGCCAGCAGCTTAGCCGGGACTTTACGTACGGAGACCCAGTACTTC.

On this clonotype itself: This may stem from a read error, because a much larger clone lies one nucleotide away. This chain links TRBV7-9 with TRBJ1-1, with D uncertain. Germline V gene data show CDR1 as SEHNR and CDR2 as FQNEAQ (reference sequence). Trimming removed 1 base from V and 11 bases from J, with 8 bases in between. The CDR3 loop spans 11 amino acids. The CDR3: CASSLGNRAFF. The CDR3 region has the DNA TGTGCCAGCAGCTTAGGGAATAGGGCTTTCTTT.

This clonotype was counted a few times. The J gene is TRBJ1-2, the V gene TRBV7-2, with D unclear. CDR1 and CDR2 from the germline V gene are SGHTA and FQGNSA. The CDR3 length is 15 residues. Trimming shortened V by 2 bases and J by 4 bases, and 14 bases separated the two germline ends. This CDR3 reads CASSLYLRSGYGYTF. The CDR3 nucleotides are TGTGCCAGCAGCTTATATCTCAGGTCCGGCTATGGCTACACCTTC.

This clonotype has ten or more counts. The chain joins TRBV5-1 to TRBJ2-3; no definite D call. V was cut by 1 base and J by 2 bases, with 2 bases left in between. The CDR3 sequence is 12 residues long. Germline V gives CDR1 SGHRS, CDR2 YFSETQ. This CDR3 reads CASSLPTDTQYF. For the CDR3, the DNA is TGCGCCAGCAGCTTGCCCACAGATACGCAGTATTTT.

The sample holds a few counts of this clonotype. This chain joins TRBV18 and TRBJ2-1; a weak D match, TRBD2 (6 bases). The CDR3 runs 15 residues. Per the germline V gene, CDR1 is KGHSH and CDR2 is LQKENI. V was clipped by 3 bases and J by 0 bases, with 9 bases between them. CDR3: CASSPNSGSYNEQFF. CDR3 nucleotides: TGTGCCAGCTCACCCAATAGCGGCTCCTACAATGAGCAGTTCTTC.

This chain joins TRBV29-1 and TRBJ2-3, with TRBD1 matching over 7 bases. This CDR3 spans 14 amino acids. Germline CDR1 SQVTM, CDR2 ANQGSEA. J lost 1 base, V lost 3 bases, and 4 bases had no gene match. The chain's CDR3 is CSVDRDRGTDTQYF. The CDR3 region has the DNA TGCAGCGTTGATCGCGACAGGGGCACAGATACGCAGTATTTT.